This TCR beta chain was observed in a study of patients and donors after allogeneic stem cell transplantation. Germline V gene lookup returns CDR1 MNHNY and CDR2 SVGAGI (reference sequence). The CDR3 sequence is 15 residues long. Trimming shortened V by 4 bases and J by 3 bases, and 14 bases separated the two germline ends. TCRdb re-called the RT-PCR reads with MiXCR, one entry per CDR3 protein. The sample includes about 3,000 distinct CDR3 sequences, about 5% of them seen just once. This clonotype was observed once. The V call is TRBV6-6, the J call TRBJ2-3; D not resolved. What was sequenced was blood, either unsorted or a sorted T cell fraction (not recorded which). The source is a human donor who was either an allogeneic HSCT recipient or a stem cell or donor lymphocyte infusion donor (not recorded which). It is not recorded whose cells these are; they may come from a transplant donor. This CDR3 is CASSSHGGATDTQYF. The CDR3 coding sequence is TGTGCCAGCAGTTCCCACGGTGGAGCGACAGATACGCAGTATTTT.